The 4 T cell receptor beta chains below were found in one sample sequenced in a study of T cells after yellow fever vaccination. Using its own MiXCR run on the 5' RACE reads, TCRdb lists one record per CDR3 protein. The top ten clones hold about 15% of a sample with a few hundred thousand distinct CDR3 sequences, roughly 6.2% of them seen once. The input for sequencing was PBMCs, taken 5 days after the yellow fever booster vaccination. The source of these receptors is a young man who received the YFV17D yellow fever vaccine.

This clonotype was seen at least ten times. The chain couples TRBV19 to TRBJ2-1, with TRBD2 matching 7 bases. From germline, CDR1 is LNHDA and CDR2 SQIVND (reference sequence). The CDR3 is 13 residues long. J lost 8 bases, V lost 3 bases, and 4 bases had no gene match. In DNA form, the CDR3 reads TGTGCCAGTAGTATTATAGCGGGCTATGAGCAGTTCTTC. It translates to CASSIIAGYEQFF.

The chain recombines TRBV7-2 with TRBJ2-7, with D possibly being TRBD1 (6 bases). V lost 1 base, J lost 3 bases, and 13 bases lay in between. The CDR3 length is 15 residues. Germline lookup yields CDR1 SGHTA and CDR2 FQGNSA. CDR3 in DNA: TGTGCCAGCAGCTTAGGGCAGGGGACATTCTACGAGCAGTACTTC. Protein: CASSLGQGTFYEQYF.

This clonotype was observed a few times. The genes are TRBV4-2 and TRBJ2-2; 14 bases align to TRBD2. CDR1 LGHNA and CDR2 YNFKEQ come from the germline V gene. V trimming: 3 bases; J trimming: 10 bases; junction bases outside the gene matches: 4. The CDR3 loop spans 15 amino acids. The CDR3 DNA sequence: TGTGCCAGCAGCCAGGGACTAGCGGGAGTAGCGGAGCTGTTTTTT. Protein: CASSQGLAGVAELFF.

The chain couples TRBV20-1 to TRBJ1-5; D is undetermined. Trimming left V 4 bases short and J 7 bases short, with 17 bases between. Germline V gene sequence: CDR1 DFQATT, CDR2 SNEGSKA (reference sequence). There are 14 residues in the CDR3. CDR3 sequence reads: CSATSGVERQPQHF. CDR3 bases: TGCAGTGCTACTTCTGGGGTCGAGCGACAGCCCCAGCATTTT.